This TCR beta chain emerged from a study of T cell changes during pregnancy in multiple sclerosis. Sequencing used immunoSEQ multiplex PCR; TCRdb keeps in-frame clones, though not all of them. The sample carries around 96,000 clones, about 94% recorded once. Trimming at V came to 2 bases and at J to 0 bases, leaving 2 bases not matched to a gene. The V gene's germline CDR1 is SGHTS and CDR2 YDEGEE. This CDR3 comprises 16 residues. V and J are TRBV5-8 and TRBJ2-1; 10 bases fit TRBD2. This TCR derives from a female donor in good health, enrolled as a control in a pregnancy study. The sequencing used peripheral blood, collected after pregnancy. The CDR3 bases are TGTGCCAGCAGCTTCCCTAGCGGGAGCTCCTACAATGAGCAGTTCTTC. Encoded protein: CASSFPSGSSYNEQFF. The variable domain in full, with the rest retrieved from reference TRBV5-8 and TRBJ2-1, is EAGVTQSPTHLIKTRGQQATLRCSPISGHTSVYWYQQALGLGLQFLLWYDEGEERNRGNFPPRFSGRQFPNYSSELNVNALELEDSALYLCASSFPSGSSYNEQFFGPGTRLTVL.